The clone carrying this TCR beta chain was detected once. What it binds is not known. The CDR3 has 16 residues. V gave up 5 bases and J gave up 0 bases, with 11 bases separating them. As the method for making TCR beta libraries, quantitative 5'-RACE with molecular barcodes was used. TCRdb re-called the 5' RACE reads through MiXCR, storing one row per CDR3 protein. Among 200,000 to 300,000 distinct CDR3 sequences listed, 20% to 30% were seen once. This record belongs to a study of CD8 T cells in ankylosing spondylitis. Study-wide results and caveats: Characteristic of ankylosing spondylitis blood, it appeared, was a TCR beta motif comprising 7 to 9 highly homologous variants. Those disease-linked clones were CD8+; they were also relatively rare in peripheral blood. Earlier literature documents some of the motif variants in reactive arthritis synovial fluid and blood.

The sample was blood, either unsorted or a sorted T cell fraction (not recorded which). The rearrangement links TRBV12-3 or TRBV12-4 to TRBJ1-6; no definite D call. The TCR was taken from a male donor with ankylosing spondylitis or in good health (not recorded which). This CDR3 reads CASSRFQSSYNSPLHF. In DNA, the CDR3 is TGTGCCAGCAGTCGATTTCAGAGCTCCTATAATTCACCCCTCCACTTT.